This T cell receptor beta chain originates from a study of human T cells and chemical hapten exposure. Notes on the study in general: Alopecia in the donors means their immune response may deviate from healthy people's. With patch test score, the counts of PT1 expanded TCRs showed a positive correlation.

This clonotype has just a few counts. Its matching antigen is unknown. Time point reported: patch test 2, 6 weeks after DPC sensitization. Treatment described: therapeutic diphenylcyclopropenone sensitization with weekly scalp DPC. TCRdb processed the RACE reads anew with MiXCR; each CDR3 protein has one entry. This repertoire shows about 380,000 distinct CDR3 sequences, 6% to 7% found once; its top ten account for roughly 5.4%. The receptor was isolated from a young woman with alopecia areata. Some clones in this sample may be carry-over from other donors' samples. Material: whole blood, obtained in connection with sensitization to the hapten diphenylcyclopropenone (DPC).

CDR3 in DNA: TGTGCCAGCAGCCAAGCCCGACAGGGAATGGTATCTGGAAACACCATATATTTT. Translated, it gives CASSQARQGMVSGNTIYF. This chain uses TRBV4-2 with TRBJ1-3; 7 bases are shared with TRBD1. Germline V lookup: CDR1 LGHNA, CDR2 YNFKEQ. V trimming: 1 base; J trimming: 1 base; junction bases outside the gene matches: 10. The CDR3 has 18 residues.